The 27 T cell receptor beta chains given below trace back to one sample, sequenced in a study of blood T cells in healthy people across ages. Then a second PCR, running about 6 to 12 cycles, was carried out with a sample-barcoded 5' primer and a J-beta primer mix. TCRdb re-called the 5' RACE reads with MiXCR, one entry per CDR3 protein. The data show around 850,000 distinct CDR3 sequences, roughly 35% seen once. Sequenced material: blood. Receptors were obtained from a young man in good health.

This clonotype was picked up one time. The V gene is TRBV12-3 or TRBV12-4, the J gene TRBJ1-6; 8 nucleotides line up with TRBD1. This CDR3 region has 14 residues. Trimming removed 6 bases from V and 8 bases from J; junction bases left unmatched: 6. CDR3: CASSRTGSYSPLHF. The CDR3 region has the DNA TGTGCCAGCAGCCGGACAGGGTCTTATTCACCCCTCCACTTT.

The gene calls are TRBV7-9 and TRBJ2-3, with 8 bases matching TRBD1. The length of the CDR3 is 15 residues. Losses at the gene ends were 5 bases for V and 2 bases for J; bases not matched to a gene: 6. CDR1 is SEHNR, CDR2 FQNEAQ, per germline (reference sequence). This CDR3 reads CASSPQGANTDTQYF. As DNA, the CDR3 is TGTGCCAGCAGCCCCCAGGGGGCGAACACAGATACGCAGTATTTT.

This clonotype was found a few times. This rearrangement joins TRBV7-9 to TRBJ1-4; 7 bases map to TRBD1. Germline V gene data show CDR1 as SEHNR and CDR2 as FQNEAQ (reference sequence). V lost 5 bases, J lost 8 bases, and 11 bases stayed unmatched. The CDR3 is made up of 15 amino acids. In DNA, the CDR3 is TGTGCCAGCAGCCCCCCAACAGGGGCGCGGGAAAAACTGTTTTTT. Translated, it gives CASSPPTGAREKLFF.

CDR3 sequence reads: CASSQDRGMSTEAFF. CDR3 in DNA: TGTGCCAGCAGCCAAGATCGGGGGATGAGCACTGAAGCTTTCTTT. V and J are TRBV14 and TRBJ1-1; weak D call: TRBD1 (5 bases). Germline V CDR1 and CDR2: SGHDN, FVKESK. The CDR3 spans 15 residues. The V end was cut by 0 bases, the J end by 4 bases, with 12 bases between.

The CDR3 sequence: CASIIAGGPWVEQFF. CDR3 DNA sequence: TGTGCCAGCATCATAGCGGGGGGGCCGTGGGTTGAGCAGTTCTTC. The rearrangement links TRBV12-3 or TRBV12-4 to TRBJ2-1, with 11 nucleotides matching TRBD2. Trimming removed 7 bases from V and 9 bases from J; junction bases left unmatched: 11. CDR3 length: 15 residues.

The sample holds a few counts of this clonotype. The V call is TRBV29-1, the J call TRBJ2-5; possibly TRBD1 or TRBD2 for D (6 bases each). The CDR3 covers 12 residues. The germline V gene encodes CDR1 SQVTM and CDR2 ANQGSEA. The V end lost 4 bases, the J end lost 11 bases, and 17 bases lay between the germline ends. CDR3: CSVGSQGGEQYF. CDR3 nucleotides: TGCAGCGTTGGGTCACAGGGAGGTGAGCAGTACTTC.

The V call is TRBV20-1, the J call TRBJ2-2; D remains unclear. The ends were cut back, 0 bases at V and 1 base at J, with 6 bases in the middle. The CDR3 has 14 residues. CDR1 DFQATT and CDR2 SNEGSKA come from the germline V gene (reference sequence). CDR3 region: CSARDRMNTGELFF. The DNA for the CDR3 is TGCAGTGCTAGAGATAGGATGAACACCGGGGAGCTGTTTTTT.

A single count supports this clonotype. One junction end disagrees with the germline gene, perhaps due to a read error. The gene calls are TRBV15 and TRBJ2-3; D remains unclear. The CDR3 covers 13 residues. Looked up from germline, CDR1 is LNHNV and CDR2 is YYDKDF (reference sequence). The CDR3 sequence is CTTSVKPTDTQYF. The DNA for the CDR3 is TGTACCACCAGCGTCAAACCCACAGATACGCAGTATTTT. Looking up the rest from reference TRBV15 and TRBJ2-3 gives the full variable domain: DAMVIQNPRYQVTQFGKPVTLSCSQTLNHNVMYWYQQKSSQAPKLLFHYYDKDFNNEADTPDNFQSRRPNTSFCFLDIRSPGLGDTAMYLCTTSVKPTDTQYFGPGTRLTVL.

This clonotype was observed a few times. The chain joins TRBV27 to TRBJ2-7; 11 bases are a match to TRBD2. Germline V gene data show CDR1 as MNHEY and CDR2 as SMNVEV (reference sequence). V lost 8 bases, J lost 5 bases, and 11 bases stayed unmatched. The CDR3 runs to 15 residues. CDR3 nucleotides: TGTGCCAGCCGGCGCTCGGGACTAGCGGTGGACGAGCAGTACTTC. Protein product: CASRRSGLAVDEQYF.

This chain uses TRBV4-2 with TRBJ1-5; TRBD1 agrees at 7 bases. Trimming cost V 3 bases and J 7 bases; bases outside gene matches: 15. Germline-derived CDR1 and CDR2 are LGHNA and YNFKEQ. The CDR3 contains 17 residues. CDR3 coding DNA: TGTGCCAGCAGCCACGAACCGTCGGACAGGTTTCAGCAGCCCCAGCATTTT. Its protein product is CASSHEPSDRFQQPQHF.

This clonotype was counted many times. The V and J genes are TRBV12-3 or TRBV12-4 and TRBJ1-5; 7 bases match TRBD1. The V and J ends lost 8 bases and 4 bases, in that order; junction bases with no gene match: 5. There are 13 residues in the CDR3. The chain's CDR3 is CASRQGVNQPQHF. In nucleotides, the CDR3 is TGTGCCAGCCGACAGGGTGTTAATCAGCCCCAGCATTTT.

This clonotype was counted between two and nine times. CDR3 in amino acids: CASSLLAGGTYNEQFF. The CDR3 DNA follows: TGCGCCAGCAGCCTCTTAGCGGGGGGGACCTACAATGAGCAGTTCTTC. This chain joins TRBV4-3 and TRBJ2-1; 11 bases are a match to TRBD2. The CDR3 sequence is 16 residues long. Germline V gene data show CDR1 as LGHNA and CDR2 as YSLEER. V gave up 4 bases and J gave up 2 bases; unmatched junction bases: 4.

This clonotype has more than one count but fewer than ten. This chain links TRBV28 with TRBJ2-7; no reliable D call. Per germline, CDR1 MDHEN and CDR2 SYDVKM. This CDR3 contains 11 residues. V was clipped by 5 bases and J by 3 bases, with 5 bases between them. CDR3 sequence: CASSNIYEQYF. In DNA form, the CDR3 reads TGTGCCAGCAGTAATATCTACGAGCAGTACTTC.

As concerns this clonotype: The junction differs from germline at one of its ends, possibly a read error. The genes are TRBV12-3 or TRBV12-4 and TRBJ1-2; D is uncertain. The CDR3 contains 14 residues. The DNA for the CDR3 is TGTGCCTGCAGTTTCCCCGACGGCAACTATGGCTACACCTTC. Residues: CACSFPDGNYGYTF.

This chain uses TRBV4-1 with TRBJ2-1, with D hard to call. The CDR3 consists of 17 residues. Germline assignment: CDR1 MGHRA and CDR2 YSYEKL. V was shortened by 1 base and J by 2 bases, with 15 bases between the two germline ends. The DNA of the CDR3 is TGCGCCAGCAGCCAAGCAGTGGAAAGGGTAGCCTACAATGAGCAGTTCTTC. This translates into CASSQAVERVAYNEQFF.

The rearrangement uses TRBV9 and TRBJ1-2; 7 nucleotides agree with TRBD1. With V trimmed by 3 bases and J by 5 bases, 7 bases remained unmatched. CDR1 is SGDLS and CDR2 is YYNGEE in the germline V gene. The CDR3 runs to 14 residues. The CDR3 DNA reads TGTGCCAGCAGCGCTTTACAGGGGCTATATGGCTACACCTTC. It encodes CASSALQGLYGYTF.

This chain joins TRBV7-2 and TRBJ2-7, with a tentative D call TRBD2 (6 bases). This CDR3 spans 15 amino acids. Trimming left V 5 bases short and J 7 bases short, with 21 bases between. CDR1 is SGHTA, CDR2 FQGNSA, per germline. CDR3: CASSKFWQGGDEQYF. CDR3 nucleotides: TGTGCCAGCAGCAAATTTTGGCAGGGAGGCGATGAGCAGTACTTC.

This clonotype was detected only a few times. This chain joins TRBV21-1 and TRBJ1-2. TRBV21-1 is a recognized pseudogene. This CDR3 spans 14 amino acids. Here the CDR3 DNA reads TGTGCCAGCAGCGGGCCCGCAGCCCCCTTTGGCTACACCTTC. As protein: CASSGPAAPFGYTF.

This clonotype was counted ten times or more. The chain links TRBV12-3 or TRBV12-4 to TRBJ1-5; D is perhaps TRBD1 (5 bases). The ends were cut back, 6 bases at V and 3 bases at J, with 9 bases in the middle. The CDR3 sequence is 13 residues long. The DNA for the CDR3 is TGTGCCAGCAGCCTCGGACACAATCAGCCCCAGCATTTT. It specifies CASSLGHNQPQHF.

This clonotype was observed a handful of times. The genes are TRBV6-5 and TRBJ2-5; perhaps TRBD1 as D (5 bases). V gave up 2 bases and J gave up 6 bases, with 13 bases separating them. The CDR3 totals 14 residues. The germline CDR1 and CDR2 sequences are MNHEY and SVGAGI. The CDR3 loop is CASSYLSGLKTQYF. CDR3 in DNA: TGTGCCAGCAGTTACCTATCAGGGCTCAAGACCCAGTACTTC.

This sequence joins TRBV5-6 and TRBJ1-1; a weak D match, TRBD1 (5 bases). Germline loops: CDR1 SGHDT, CDR2 YYEEEE. The V end was cut by 4 bases, the J end by 4 bases, with 11 bases between. The CDR3 covers 13 residues. This CDR3 reads CASSGTTGTEAFF. The CDR3 region has the DNA TGTGCCAGCAGCGGGACCACGGGCACTGAAGCTTTCTTT.

Of note for this clonotype: This may arise from a read error, as a much more abundant clone is one base away. The genes are TRBV12-3 or TRBV12-4 and TRBJ1-1; D not certain. The CDR3 consists of 12 residues. With 7 bases removed from V and 4 bases from J, the gap between germline ends came to 10 bases. The CDR3: CASTTDTTEAFF. CDR3 bases: TGTGCCAGCACGACCGACACCACTGAAGCTTTCTTT.

As for this clonotype: At one boundary the junction diverges from the germline segment, which might be a read error. This chain links TRBV5-6 with TRBJ1-2; D remains ambiguous. The CDR3 spans 15 residues. Per germline, CDR1 SGHDT and CDR2 YYEEEE. This CDR3 is CASSLLRTDAYGCTF. Here the CDR3 DNA reads TGTGCCAGCAGCTTACTAAGGACCGACGCTTATGGCTGCACCTTC.

This clonotype was counted at least ten times. The rearrangement joins TRBV11-1 to TRBJ2-1; 10 bases match TRBD2. There are 12 residues in the CDR3. Trimming removed 1 base from V and 15 bases from J; junction bases left unmatched: 3. The germline V gene encodes CDR1 SGHAT and CDR2 FQDESV (reference sequence). The CDR3 loop is CASSLEGLAPFF. The CDR3 DNA follows: TGTGCCAGCAGCTTAGAGGGACTAGCGCCGTTCTTC.

For this clonotype: The junction shows a germline mismatch at one end, possibly a read error. The J gene is TRBJ1-5, the V gene TRBV5-1; 7 positions agree with TRBD1. Germline CDR1 reads SGHRS; CDR2 reads YFSETQ. The CDR3 length is 13 residues. CDR3 coding DNA: TGCTCCAGCAGTGCTACAGGGGACCAGCCCCAGCATTTT. Translation: CSSSATGDQPQHF.

This clonotype was observed a few times. V is TRBV25-1 and J is TRBJ1-4; D gene unclear. This CDR3 spans 14 amino acids. Per germline, CDR1 MGHDK and CDR2 SYGVNS. V was pared by 2 bases and J by 8 bases, with 12 bases between. The CDR3 spells CASSEEEVGEKLFF. The CDR3 nucleotides are TGTGCCAGCAGTGAAGAAGAAGTTGGCGAAAAACTGTTTTTT.

In this sample, this clonotype turned up a few times. CDR3 loop: CSASPGAPDNQPQHF. The DNA for the CDR3 is TGCAGTGCTAGCCCCGGGGCACCAGACAATCAGCCCCAGCATTTT. The V gene is TRBV20-1, the J gene TRBJ1-5, with D possibly matching TRBD1 (5 bases). The CDR3 has 15 amino acids. Germline lookup yields CDR1 DFQATT and CDR2 SNEGSKA (reference sequence). Deletions cut 3 bases from V and 3 bases from J, with 15 bases between.